These 21 T cell receptor beta chains share one sample of origin, sequenced in a study of T cell responses to AZD1222 COVID-19 vaccine. Assay used: immunoSEQ multiplex PCR; TCRdb lists only in-frame clones, some missing. The data hold over 150,000 clones, with 90% observed a single time. Sequenced here: peripheral blood, sampled on day 0 of AZD1222 vaccination. These receptor sequences come from an adult in good health.

The V and J genes are TRBV7-9 and TRBJ2-2; perhaps TRBD1 as D (6 bases). The CDR3 runs 15 residues. Per the germline V gene, CDR1 is SEHNR and CDR2 is FQNEAQ (reference sequence). Trimming took off 4 bases at V and 2 bases at J, with 11 bases between the two ends. The CDR3 loop reads CASSSGQSNTGELFF. Written as DNA, the CDR3 is TGTGCCAGCAGCTCTGGACAGAGTAACACCGGGGAGCTGTTTTTT.

V gene TRBV6-6 combines with J gene TRBJ1-4; D not resolved. V lost 4 bases, J lost 0 bases, and 6 bases lay in between. Germline loops: CDR1 MNHNY, CDR2 SVGAGI (reference sequence). The CDR3 spans 14 residues. The CDR3, as DNA: TGTGCCAGCAGTTCGCCCGCAACTAATGAAAAACTGTTTTTT. Protein sequence: CASSSPATNEKLFF.

This clone was seen a single time. This chain links TRBV5-1 with TRBJ1-1, with D maybe TRBD1 (6 bases). This CDR3 is 15 amino acids long. The V gene lost 1 base and the J gene lost 4 bases, with 14 bases spanning the gap. The germline V gene encodes CDR1 SGHRS and CDR2 YFSETQ. Here the CDR3 reads CASSLSVQGGTEAFF. For the CDR3, the DNA is TGCGCCAGCAGCTTGTCCGTACAAGGGGGCACTGAAGCTTTCTTT.

The V and J genes are TRBV11-2 and TRBJ1-3; the match to TRBD1 covers 8 bases. V lost 5 bases to trimming and J lost 4 bases; unmatched junction nucleotides: 10. The germline CDR1 and CDR2 sequences are SGHAT and FQNNGV. The CDR3 length is 16 residues. The CDR3 here is CASSQLRTGSGNTIYF. The CDR3 DNA reads TGTGCCAGCAGCCAATTACGGACAGGGTCGGGAAACACCATATATTTT.

The J gene is TRBJ1-5, the V gene TRBV4-3, with 7 bases that match TRBD1. Trimming took 1 base from V and 3 from J; bases not matched to a gene: 3. The CDR3 runs 15 residues. Germline CDR1 is LGHNA and CDR2 is YSLEER. CDR3 bases: TGCGCCAGCAGCCAAGTAGGGGGCTTCAATCAGCCCCAGCATTTT. Amino acids: CASSQVGGFNQPQHF.

This chain links TRBV4-2 with TRBJ1-4; D remains ambiguous. V was shortened by 1 base and J by 13 bases, with 4 bases between the two germline ends. The germline V gene has CDR1 LGHNA and CDR2 YNFKEQ. This CDR3 is 10 amino acids long. CDR3 region: CASSQGRLFF. CDR3 DNA: TGTGCCAGCAGCCAAGGGAGACTGTTTTTT.

The J gene is TRBJ1-1, the V gene TRBV5-6; unclear D gene. Trimming left V 2 bases short and J 0 bases short, with 17 bases between. Germline V gene lookup returns CDR1 SGHDT and CDR2 YYEEEE. This CDR3 is 17 amino acids long. The CDR3 protein is CASSLFPATDLNTEAFF. Written as DNA, the CDR3 is TGTGCCAGCAGCTTATTTCCCGCTACTGACCTGAACACTGAAGCTTTCTTT.

V usage is TRBV27 and J usage is TRBJ1-1, with unresolved D. CDR1 and CDR2 from the germline V gene are MNHEY and SMNVEV (reference sequence). V lost 3 bases and J lost 7, with 15 bases in between. This CDR3 comprises 14 residues. The CDR3 DNA reads TGTGCCAGCAGTTTGAGCCGCAAGCGAGATGAAGCTTTCTTT. It encodes CASSLSRKRDEAFF.

V gene TRBV30 combines with J gene TRBJ1-4; 7 bases are a match to TRBD1. From germline, CDR1 is GTSNPN and CDR2 SVGIG (reference sequence). J gave up 0 bases and V 0 bases, and 1 base lay outside the gene matches. CDR3 length equals 15 residues. CDR3 sequence: CAWSVDRTTNEKLFF. Written as DNA, the CDR3 is TGTGCCTGGAGTGTGGACAGGACAACTAATGAAAAACTGTTTTTT.

The V call is TRBV7-2, the J call TRBJ2-5; TRBD2 agrees at 14 bases. The CDR3 runs 18 residues. Germline CDR1 is SGHTA and CDR2 is FQGNSA. Trimming removed 4 bases from V and 5 bases from J; junction bases left unmatched: 12. Written as DNA, the CDR3 is TGTGCCAGCAGCTATGGGACTAGCGGGGGTCGCCGGGGGGAGACCCAGTACTTC. It translates to CASSYGTSGGRRGETQYF.

The chain is built from TRBV28 and TRBJ2-4, with 9 bases that match TRBD1. The V gene end was trimmed by 3 bases and the J gene end by 2 bases; junction bases not matched to a gene: 11. CDR1 is MDHEN, CDR2 SYDVKM, per germline. The CDR3 runs to 18 residues. The CDR3 loop is CASSLPPTTGGSKNIQYF. Here the CDR3 DNA reads TGTGCCAGCAGTTTGCCCCCCACGACAGGGGGATCCAAAAACATTCAGTACTTC.

The genes are TRBV19 and TRBJ1-1; TRBD1 might be the D (5 bases). CDR3 length: 14 amino acids. Germline CDR1 and CDR2: LNHDA and SQIVND (reference sequence). Trimming pared 3 bases from V and 3 bases from J, leaving 11 bases between. CDR3 in amino acids: CASSILGEYTEAFF. The CDR3 bases are TGTGCCAGTAGTATCTTGGGGGAGTACACTGAAGCTTTCTTT.

The V gene is TRBV28, the J gene TRBJ1-1; D ambiguous. This CDR3 is 11 amino acids long. The V gene's germline CDR1 is MDHEN and CDR2 SYDVKM. Deletions cut 10 bases from V and 6 bases from J, with 12 bases between. Here the CDR3 reads CATLKESEAFF. CDR3 bases: TGTGCCACCCTCAAGGAATCTGAAGCTTTCTTT.

The chain carries TRBV4-1 and TRBJ1-2; D possibly corresponds to TRBD1 (5 bases). The V end was cut by 0 bases, the J end by 2 bases, with 22 bases between. Per germline, CDR1 MGHRA and CDR2 YSYEKL. The CDR3 is 19 amino acids. CDR3 in DNA: TGCGCCAGCAGCCAAGAAAGGGGCCCTAGTGAGGGAAGGAACTATGGCTACACCTTC. This gives the protein CASSQERGPSEGRNYGYTF.

V is TRBV7-6 and J is TRBJ2-7; D is perhaps TRBD1 (7 bases). The germline gives CDR1 SGHVS, CDR2 FNYEAQ. Deletions cut 5 bases from V and 1 base from J, with 21 bases between. There are 17 residues in the CDR3. The CDR3 DNA reads as TGTGCCAGCAGCCCAGGGGGGTGGCAGGGAGATTCCTACGAGCAGTACTTC. Its translation: CASSPGGWQGDSYEQYF.

The gene calls are TRBV9 and TRBJ2-2; D ambiguous. Trimming took off 1 base at V and 3 bases at J, with 4 bases between the two ends. Germline CDR1 and CDR2: SGDLS and YYNGEE. The CDR3 consists of 13 residues. The CDR3 bases are TGTGCCAGCAGCGTAACGGACACCGGGGAGCTGTTTTTT. It specifies CASSVTDTGELFF.

The rearrangement uses TRBV28 and TRBJ1-2; 7 positions match TRBD1. This CDR3 has 15 amino acids. V gave up 5 bases and J gave up 1 base; unmatched junction bases: 7. CDR1 is MDHEN, CDR2 SYDVKM, per germline. For the CDR3, the DNA is TGTGCCAGCAGTCCCACAGGGGAGGGTAACTATGGCTACACCTTC. Protein product: CASSPTGEGNYGYTF.

The chain combines TRBV3-1 (or the pseudogene TRBV3-2) with TRBJ2-1; 10 positions match TRBD2. This CDR3 comprises 15 residues. The germline gives CDR1 LGHDT, CDR2 YNNKEL (reference sequence). The V gene end was trimmed by 6 bases and the J gene end by 4 bases; junction bases not matched to a gene: 6. CDR3 residues: CASSFTSGVYNEQFF. The DNA for the CDR3 is TGTGCCAGCAGTTTTACTAGCGGGGTTTACAATGAGCAGTTCTTC.

The gene calls are TRBV7-3 and TRBJ1-2; 7 bases are a match to TRBD1. CDR3 length equals 13 residues. Trimming at V came to 5 bases and at J to 6 bases, leaving 6 bases not matched to a gene. Germline V gene sequence: CDR1 SGHTA, CDR2 FQGTGA. Here the CDR3 DNA reads TGTGCCAGCAGCCCGACAGGGTACGATGGCTACACCTTC. Protein sequence: CASSPTGYDGYTF.

This clone has only one observation. V usage is TRBV16 and J usage is TRBJ2-5, with unresolved D. CDR3 size: 15 residues. Per germline, CDR1 KGHSY and CDR2 FQNENV. V lost 4 bases to trimming and J lost 5 bases, with 17 bases between them. The CDR3 coding sequence is TGTGCCAGCAGCCCAAAGGACGCCGTGTATGAGACCCAGTACTTC. Encoded protein: CASSPKDAVYETQYF.

This chain uses TRBV7-3 with TRBJ2-1; tentative D call: TRBD1 (6 bases). The germline CDR1 and CDR2 sequences are SGHTA and FQGTGA. The CDR3 has 14 residues. The V end was cut by 7 bases, the J end by 0 bases, with 10 bases between. CDR3 sequence (DNA): TGTGCCAGCAAGCAGGGGAACTCCTACAATGAGCAGTTCTTC. This translates into CASKQGNSYNEQFF.